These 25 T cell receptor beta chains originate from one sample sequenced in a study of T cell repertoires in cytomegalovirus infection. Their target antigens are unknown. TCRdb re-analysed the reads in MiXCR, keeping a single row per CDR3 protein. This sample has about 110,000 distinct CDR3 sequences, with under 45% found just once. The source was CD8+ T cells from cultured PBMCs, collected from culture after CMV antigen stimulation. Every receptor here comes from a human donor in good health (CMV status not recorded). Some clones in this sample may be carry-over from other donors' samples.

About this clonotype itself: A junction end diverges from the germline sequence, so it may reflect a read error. CDR3 DNA sequence: TGTGCTAGCAGCTTAATGGCTAGCGGGGGGGTGAGAGGTGAGCAGTTCTTC. Protein product: CASSLMASGGVRGEQFF. The chain has TRBV7-2 and TRBJ2-1; TRBD2 matches 12 bases. The length of the CDR3 is 17 residues. Germline loops: CDR1 SGHTA, CDR2 FQGNSA.

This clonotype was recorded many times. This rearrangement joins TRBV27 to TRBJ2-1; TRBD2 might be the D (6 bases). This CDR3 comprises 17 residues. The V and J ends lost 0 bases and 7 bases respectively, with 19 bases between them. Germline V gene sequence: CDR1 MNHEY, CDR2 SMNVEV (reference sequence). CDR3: CASSLSSGEVLWNEQFF. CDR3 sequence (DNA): TGTGCCAGCAGTTTATCGTCGGGGGAGGTCCTGTGGAATGAGCAGTTCTTC.

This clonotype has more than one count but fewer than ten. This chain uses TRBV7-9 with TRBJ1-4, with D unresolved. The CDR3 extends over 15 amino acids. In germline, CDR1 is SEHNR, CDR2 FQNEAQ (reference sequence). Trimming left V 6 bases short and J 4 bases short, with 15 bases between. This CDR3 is CASRSVGSLNEKLFF. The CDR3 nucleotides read TGTGCCAGCAGATCAGTTGGGTCCCTTAATGAAAAACTGTTTTTT.

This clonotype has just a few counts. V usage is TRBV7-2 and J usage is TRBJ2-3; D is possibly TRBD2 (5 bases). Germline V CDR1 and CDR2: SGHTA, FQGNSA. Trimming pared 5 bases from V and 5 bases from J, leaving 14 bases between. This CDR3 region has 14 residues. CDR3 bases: TGTGCCAGCAGCCCCGGACCGGCGGGAGATACGCAGTATTTT. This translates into CASSPGPAGDTQYF.

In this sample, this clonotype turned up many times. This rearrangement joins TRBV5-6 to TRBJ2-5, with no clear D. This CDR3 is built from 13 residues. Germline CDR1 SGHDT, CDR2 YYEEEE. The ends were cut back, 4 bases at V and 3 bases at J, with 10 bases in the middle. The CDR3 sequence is CASSPDGEETQYF. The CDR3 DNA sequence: TGTGCCAGCAGCCCGGACGGAGAAGAGACCCAGTACTTC.

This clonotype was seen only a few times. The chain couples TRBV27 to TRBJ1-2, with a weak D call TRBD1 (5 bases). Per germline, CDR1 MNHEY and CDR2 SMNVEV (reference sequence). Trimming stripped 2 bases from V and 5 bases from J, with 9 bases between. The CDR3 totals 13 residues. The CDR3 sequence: CASSLGGEYGYTF. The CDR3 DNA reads TGTGCCAGCAGTTTAGGGGGGGAGTATGGCTACACCTTC.

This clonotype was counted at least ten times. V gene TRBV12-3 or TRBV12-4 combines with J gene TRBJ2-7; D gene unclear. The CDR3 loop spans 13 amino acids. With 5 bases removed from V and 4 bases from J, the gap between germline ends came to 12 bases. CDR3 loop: CASSGQSWYEQYF. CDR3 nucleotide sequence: TGTGCCAGCAGTGGCCAGAGTTGGTACGAGCAGTACTTC.

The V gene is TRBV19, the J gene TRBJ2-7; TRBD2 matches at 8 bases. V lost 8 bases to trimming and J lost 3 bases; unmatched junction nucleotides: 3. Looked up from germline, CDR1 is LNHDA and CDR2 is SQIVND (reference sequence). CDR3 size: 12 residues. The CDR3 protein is CASRGGLYEQYF. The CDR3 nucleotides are TGTGCCAGTCGCGGGGGGCTCTACGAGCAGTACTTC.

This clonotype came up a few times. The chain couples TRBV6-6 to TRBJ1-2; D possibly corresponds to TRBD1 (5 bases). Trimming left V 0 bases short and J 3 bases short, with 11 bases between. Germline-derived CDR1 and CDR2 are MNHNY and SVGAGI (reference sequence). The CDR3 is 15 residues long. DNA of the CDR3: TGTGCCAGCAGTTACTCGAAGGGGAAGGACTATGGCTACACCTTC. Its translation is CASSYSKGKDYGYTF.

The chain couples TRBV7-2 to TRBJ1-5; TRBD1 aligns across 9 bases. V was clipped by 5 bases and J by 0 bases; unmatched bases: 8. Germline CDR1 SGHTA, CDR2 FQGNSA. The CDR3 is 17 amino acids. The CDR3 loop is CASSHTGGFDSNQPQHF. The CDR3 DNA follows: TGTGCCAGCAGCCATACAGGGGGCTTCGATAGCAATCAGCCCCAGCATTTT.

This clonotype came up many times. CDR3 sequence reads: CASSSLAGQRQETQYF. The CDR3 nucleotides are TGTGCCAGCAGTTCCTTAGCCGGACAGAGACAAGAGACCCAGTACTTC. The chain recombines TRBV27 with TRBJ2-5, with D perhaps TRBD1 (6 bases). Germline CDR1 reads MNHEY; CDR2 reads SMNVEV (reference sequence). This CDR3 has 16 residues. Trimming cost V 4 bases and J 2 bases, with 17 bases left between them.

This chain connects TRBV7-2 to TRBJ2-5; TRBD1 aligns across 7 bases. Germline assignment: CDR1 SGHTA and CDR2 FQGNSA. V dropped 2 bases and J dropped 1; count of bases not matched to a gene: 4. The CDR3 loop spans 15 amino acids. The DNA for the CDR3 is TGTGCCAGCAGCTTATTCCGGGACAGCCAAGAGACCCAGTACTTC. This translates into CASSLFRDSQETQYF.

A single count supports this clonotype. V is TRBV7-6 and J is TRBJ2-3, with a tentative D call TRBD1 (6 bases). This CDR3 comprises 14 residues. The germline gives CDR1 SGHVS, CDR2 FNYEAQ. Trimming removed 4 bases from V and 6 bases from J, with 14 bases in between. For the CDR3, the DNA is TGTGCCAGCAGCTCACCAGGGGACCCCGATACGCAGTATTTT. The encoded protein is CASSSPGDPDTQYF.

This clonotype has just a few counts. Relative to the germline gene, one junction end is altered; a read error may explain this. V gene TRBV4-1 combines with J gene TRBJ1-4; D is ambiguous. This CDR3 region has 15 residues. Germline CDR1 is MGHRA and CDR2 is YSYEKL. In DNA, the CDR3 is TGTGCCAGCAGCCAATCTTTCGCAACTAATGAAAAACTGTTTTTT. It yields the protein CASSQSFATNEKLFF.

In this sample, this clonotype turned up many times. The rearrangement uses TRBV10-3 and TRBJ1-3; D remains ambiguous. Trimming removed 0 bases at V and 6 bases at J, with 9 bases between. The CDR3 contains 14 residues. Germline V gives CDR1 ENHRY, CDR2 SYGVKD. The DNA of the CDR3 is TGTGCCATCAGTGAGTCGGTCAGCCTAAACACCATATATTTT. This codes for CAISESVSLNTIYF.

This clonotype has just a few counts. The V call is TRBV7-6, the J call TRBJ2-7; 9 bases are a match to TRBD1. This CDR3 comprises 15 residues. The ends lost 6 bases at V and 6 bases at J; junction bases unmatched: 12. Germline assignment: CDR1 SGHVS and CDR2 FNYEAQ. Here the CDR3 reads CASRPRDRVDGEQYF. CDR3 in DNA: TGTGCCAGCAGACCGAGGGACAGGGTAGACGGCGAGCAGTACTTC.

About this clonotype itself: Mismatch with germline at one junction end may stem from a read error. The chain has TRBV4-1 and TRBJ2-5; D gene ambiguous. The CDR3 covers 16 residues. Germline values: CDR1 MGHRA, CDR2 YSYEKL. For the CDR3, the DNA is TGCGCCGGCAGCCACCCCCCCCCGGGCATTGAAGAGACCCAGTACTTC. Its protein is CAGSHPPPGIEETQYF.

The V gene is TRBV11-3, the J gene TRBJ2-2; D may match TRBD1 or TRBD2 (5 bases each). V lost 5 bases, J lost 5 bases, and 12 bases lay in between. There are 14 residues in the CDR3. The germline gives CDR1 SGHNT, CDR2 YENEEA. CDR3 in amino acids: CASSPGTDTGELFF. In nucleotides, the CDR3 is TGTGCCAGCAGCCCCGGGACGGATACCGGGGAGCTGTTTTTT.

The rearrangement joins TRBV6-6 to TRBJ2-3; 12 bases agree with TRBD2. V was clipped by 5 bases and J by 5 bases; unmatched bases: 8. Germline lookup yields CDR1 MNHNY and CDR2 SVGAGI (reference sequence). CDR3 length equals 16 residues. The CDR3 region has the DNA TGTGCCAGCAGTGTACTAGCGGGGGGCCCCCAAGATACGCAGTATTTT. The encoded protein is CASSVLAGGPQDTQYF.

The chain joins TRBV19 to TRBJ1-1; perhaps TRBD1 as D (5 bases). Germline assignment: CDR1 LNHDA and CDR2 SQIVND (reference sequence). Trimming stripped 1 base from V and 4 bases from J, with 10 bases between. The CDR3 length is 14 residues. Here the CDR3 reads CASSIAAGFTEAFF. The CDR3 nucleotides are TGTGCCAGTAGTATAGCGGCAGGGTTCACTGAAGCTTTCTTT.

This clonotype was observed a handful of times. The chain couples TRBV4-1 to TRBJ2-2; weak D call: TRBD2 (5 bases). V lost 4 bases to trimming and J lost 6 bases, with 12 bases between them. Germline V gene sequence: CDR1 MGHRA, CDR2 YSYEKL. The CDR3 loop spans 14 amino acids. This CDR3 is CASSPEGGAGELFF. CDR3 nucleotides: TGCGCCAGCAGCCCAGAAGGAGGCGCCGGGGAGCTGTTTTTT.

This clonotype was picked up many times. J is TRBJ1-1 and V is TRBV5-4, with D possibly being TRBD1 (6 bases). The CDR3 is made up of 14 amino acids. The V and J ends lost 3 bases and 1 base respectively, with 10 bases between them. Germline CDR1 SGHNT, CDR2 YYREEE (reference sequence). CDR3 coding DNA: TGTGCCAGCAGCTGGGAACAGGGGAACACTGAAGCTTTCTTT. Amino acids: CASSWEQGNTEAFF.

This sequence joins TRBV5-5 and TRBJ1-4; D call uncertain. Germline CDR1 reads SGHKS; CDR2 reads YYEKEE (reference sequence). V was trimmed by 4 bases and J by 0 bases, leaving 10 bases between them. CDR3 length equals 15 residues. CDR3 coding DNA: TGTGCCAGCAGCCGATTGCGGGCAACTAATGAAAAACTGTTTTTT. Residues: CASSRLRATNEKLFF.

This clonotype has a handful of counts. CDR3 loop: CASSLEGQGADGYTF. The CDR3 DNA reads as TGTGCCAGCAGCTTAGAAGGGCAGGGGGCGGATGGCTACACCTTC. The rearrangement uses TRBV7-2 and TRBJ1-2; 8 bases are a match to TRBD1. CDR1 is SGHTA and CDR2 is FQGNSA in the germline V gene. V shed 1 base and J 6 bases; nucleotides not matched to a gene: 7. This CDR3 is 15 amino acids long.

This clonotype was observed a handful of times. DNA of the CDR3: TGCGCCAGCAGCCAACTCGCACACTCCTACGAGCAGTACTTC. Its translation: CASSQLAHSYEQYF. This chain connects TRBV4-1 to TRBJ2-7; no clear D gene. CDR3 length: 14 residues. The V and J ends lost 2 bases and 0 bases respectively, with 8 bases between them. The germline gives CDR1 MGHRA, CDR2 YSYEKL.